This T cell receptor beta chain was profiled in a study of PD-L1 blockade in urothelial cancer. Whole-study context: In the patient group, about 85% of the roughly 30 were males with bladder-origin urothelial cancer. Prior chemotherapy regimens per patient numbered 0 to 3.

Germline loops: CDR1 SGHDT, CDR2 YYEEEE. The CDR3 contains 13 residues. Trimming cost V 2 bases and J 7 bases, with 12 bases left between them. Spike-ins of synthetic TCR analog templates went into each PCR. Generated by immunoSEQ multiplex PCR, the TCRdb table keeps only in-frame clones and is missing some. The sample consists of some 79,000 clones, about 80% of them appearing once. The chain joins TRBV5-6 to TRBJ2-5; D may be TRBD2 (6 bases). The sequences come from PBMCs, collected around atezolizumab (anti-PD-L1) treatment. The sequence was collected from a man in his 70s with urothelial cancer. The CDR3 sequence: CASSFWGDGTQYF. The CDR3 nucleotides read TGTGCCAGCAGCTTCTGGGGGGACGGGACCCAGTACTTC.